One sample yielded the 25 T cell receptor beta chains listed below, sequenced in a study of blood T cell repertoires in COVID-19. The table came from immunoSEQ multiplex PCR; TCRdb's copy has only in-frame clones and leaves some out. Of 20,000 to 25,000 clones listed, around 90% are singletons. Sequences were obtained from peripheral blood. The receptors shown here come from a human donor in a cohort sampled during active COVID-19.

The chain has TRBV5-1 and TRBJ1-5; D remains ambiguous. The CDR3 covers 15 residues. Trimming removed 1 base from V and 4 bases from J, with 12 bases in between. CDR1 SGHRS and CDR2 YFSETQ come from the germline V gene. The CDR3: CASSLLGDTNQPQHF. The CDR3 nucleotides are TGCGCCAGCAGCTTGTTGGGTGACACAAATCAGCCCCAGCATTTT.

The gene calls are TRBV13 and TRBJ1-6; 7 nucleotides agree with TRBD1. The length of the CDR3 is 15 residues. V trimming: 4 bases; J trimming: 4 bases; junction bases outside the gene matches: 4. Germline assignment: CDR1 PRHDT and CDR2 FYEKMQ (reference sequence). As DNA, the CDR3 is TGTGCCAGCAGCTCAGGGGACAGATATAATTCACCCCTCCACTTT. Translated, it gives CASSSGDRYNSPLHF.

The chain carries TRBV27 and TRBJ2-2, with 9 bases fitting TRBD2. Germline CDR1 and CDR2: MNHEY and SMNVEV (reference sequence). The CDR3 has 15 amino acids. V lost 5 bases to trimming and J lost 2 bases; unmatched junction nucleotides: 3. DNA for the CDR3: TGTGCCAGCAGTATAGCGGGGGTCAACACCGGGGAGCTGTTTTTT. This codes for CASSIAGVNTGELFF.

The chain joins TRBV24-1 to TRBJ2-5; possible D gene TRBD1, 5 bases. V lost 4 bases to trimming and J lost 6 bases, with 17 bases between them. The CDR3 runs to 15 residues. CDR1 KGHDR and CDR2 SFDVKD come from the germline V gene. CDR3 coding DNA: TGTGCCACCAGTGACCCTACGACAGAAGATAAGACCCAGTACTTC. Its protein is CATSDPTTEDKTQYF.

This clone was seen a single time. The CDR3 is CASTFSRIRPDTDTQYF. In DNA form, the CDR3 reads TGTGCCAGCACCTTTAGCCGGATCCGCCCTGACACAGATACGCAGTATTTT. The V gene is TRBV11-2, the J gene TRBJ2-3; D is unresolved. The CDR3 is 17 amino acids. Germline V CDR1 and CDR2: SGHAT, FQNNGV. Trimming left V 7 bases short and J 2 bases short, with 22 bases between. Drawing the rest from reference TRBV11-2 and TRBJ2-3, the complete variable domain is EAGVAQSPRYKIIEKRQSVAFWCNPISGHATLYWYQQILGQGPKLLIQFQNNGVVDDSQLPKDRFSAERLKGVDSTLKIQPAKLEDSAVYLCASTFSRIRPDTDTQYFGPGTRLTVL.

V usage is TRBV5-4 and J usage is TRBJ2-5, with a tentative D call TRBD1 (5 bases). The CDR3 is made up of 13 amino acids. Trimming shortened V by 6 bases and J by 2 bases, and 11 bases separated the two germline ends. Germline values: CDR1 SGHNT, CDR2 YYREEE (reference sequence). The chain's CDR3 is CASTQGKQETQYF. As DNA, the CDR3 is TGTGCCAGCACCCAGGGAAAACAAGAGACCCAGTACTTC.

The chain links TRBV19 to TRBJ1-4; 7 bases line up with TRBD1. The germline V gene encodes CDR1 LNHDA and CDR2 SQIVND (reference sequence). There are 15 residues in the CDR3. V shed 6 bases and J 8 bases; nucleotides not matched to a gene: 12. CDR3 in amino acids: CASRDPGGVEEKLFF. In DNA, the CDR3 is TGTGCCAGTAGGGACCCAGGGGGTGTGGAGGAAAAACTGTTTTTT.

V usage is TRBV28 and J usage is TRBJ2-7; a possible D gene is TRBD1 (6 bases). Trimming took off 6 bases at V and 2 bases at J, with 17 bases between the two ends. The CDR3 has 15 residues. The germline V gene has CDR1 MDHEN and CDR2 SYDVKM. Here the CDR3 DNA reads TGTGCCAGCAGCTGGAACCGGGACATTACCTACGAGCAGTACTTC. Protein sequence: CASSWNRDITYEQYF. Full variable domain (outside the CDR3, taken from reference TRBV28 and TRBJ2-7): DVKVTQSSRYLVKRTGEKVFLECVQDMDHENMFWYRQDPGLGLRLIYFSYDVKMKEKGDIPEGYSVSREKKERFSLILESASTNQTSMYLCASSWNRDITYEQYFGPGTRLTVT.

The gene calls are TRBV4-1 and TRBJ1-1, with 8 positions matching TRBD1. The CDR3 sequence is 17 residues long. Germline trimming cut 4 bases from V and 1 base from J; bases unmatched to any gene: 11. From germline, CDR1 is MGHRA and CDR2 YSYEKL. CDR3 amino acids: CASSRNTLGTGNTEAFF. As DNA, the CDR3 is TGCGCCAGCAGCCGGAATACCCTCGGGACAGGGAACACTGAAGCTTTCTTT.

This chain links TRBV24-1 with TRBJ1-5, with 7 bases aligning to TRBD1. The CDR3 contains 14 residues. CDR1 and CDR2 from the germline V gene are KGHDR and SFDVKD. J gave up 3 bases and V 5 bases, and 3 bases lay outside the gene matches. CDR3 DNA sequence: TGTGCCACCAGTGGGAAGGGGGCCAATCAGCCCCAGCATTTT. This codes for CATSGKGANQPQHF.

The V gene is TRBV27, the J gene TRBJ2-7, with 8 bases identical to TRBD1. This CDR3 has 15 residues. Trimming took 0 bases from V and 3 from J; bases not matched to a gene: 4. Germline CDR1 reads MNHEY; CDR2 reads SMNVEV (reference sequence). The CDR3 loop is CASSLSTGGYYEQYF. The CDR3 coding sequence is TGTGCCAGCAGTTTATCTACAGGGGGATACTACGAGCAGTACTTC.

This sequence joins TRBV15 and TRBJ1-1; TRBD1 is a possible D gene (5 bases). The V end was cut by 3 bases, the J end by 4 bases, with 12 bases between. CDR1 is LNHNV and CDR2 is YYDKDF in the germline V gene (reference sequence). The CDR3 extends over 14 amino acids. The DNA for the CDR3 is TGTGCCACCAGCAGCCGTGGGGGGTTCACTGAAGCTTTCTTT. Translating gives CATSSRGGFTEAFF.

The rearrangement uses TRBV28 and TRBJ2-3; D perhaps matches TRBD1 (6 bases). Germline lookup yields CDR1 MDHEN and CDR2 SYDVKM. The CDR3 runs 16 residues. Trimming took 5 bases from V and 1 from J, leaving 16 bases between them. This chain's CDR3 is CASSPLRRQGTDTQYF. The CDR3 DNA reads TGTGCCAGCAGTCCCCTCAGAAGACAGGGCACAGATACGCAGTATTTT.

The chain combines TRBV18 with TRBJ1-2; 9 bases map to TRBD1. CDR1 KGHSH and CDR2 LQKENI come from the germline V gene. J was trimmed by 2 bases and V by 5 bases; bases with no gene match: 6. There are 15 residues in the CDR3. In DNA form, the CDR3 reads TGTGCCAGCTCAATGGACAGGGGAGCCAACTATGGCTACACCTTC. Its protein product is CASSMDRGANYGYTF.

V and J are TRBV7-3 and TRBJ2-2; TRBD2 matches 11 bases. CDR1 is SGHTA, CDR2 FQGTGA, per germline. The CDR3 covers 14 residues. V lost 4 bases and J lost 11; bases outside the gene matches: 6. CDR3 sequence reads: CASSSTSGRGELFF. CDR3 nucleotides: TGTGCCAGCAGCTCCACTAGCGGGAGAGGAGAGCTGTTTTTT.

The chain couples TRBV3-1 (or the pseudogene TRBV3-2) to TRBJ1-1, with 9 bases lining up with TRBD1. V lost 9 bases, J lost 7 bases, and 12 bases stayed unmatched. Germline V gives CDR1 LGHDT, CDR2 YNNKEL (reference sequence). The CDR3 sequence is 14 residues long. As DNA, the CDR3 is TGTGCCAGTACACCGGGACAGGGAAAAGTTGAAGCTTTCTTT. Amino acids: CASTPGQGKVEAFF.

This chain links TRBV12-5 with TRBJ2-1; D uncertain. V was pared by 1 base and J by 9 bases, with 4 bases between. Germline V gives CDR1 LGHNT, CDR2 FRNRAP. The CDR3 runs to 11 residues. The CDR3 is CASGLALEQFF. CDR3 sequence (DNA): TGTGCTAGTGGTTTGGCCCTTGAGCAGTTCTTC. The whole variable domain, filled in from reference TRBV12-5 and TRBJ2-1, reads DARVTQTPRHKVTEMGQEVTMRCQPILGHNTVFWYRQTMMQGLELLAYFRNRAPLDDSGMPKDRFSAEMPDATLATLKIQPSEPRDSAVYFCASGLALEQFFGPGTRLTVL.

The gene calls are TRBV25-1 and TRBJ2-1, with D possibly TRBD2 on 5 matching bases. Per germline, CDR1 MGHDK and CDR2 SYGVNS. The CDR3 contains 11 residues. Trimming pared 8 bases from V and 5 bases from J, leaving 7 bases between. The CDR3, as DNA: TGTGCCAGCCGGGGAAACAATGAGCAGTTCTTC. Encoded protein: CASRGNNEQFF.

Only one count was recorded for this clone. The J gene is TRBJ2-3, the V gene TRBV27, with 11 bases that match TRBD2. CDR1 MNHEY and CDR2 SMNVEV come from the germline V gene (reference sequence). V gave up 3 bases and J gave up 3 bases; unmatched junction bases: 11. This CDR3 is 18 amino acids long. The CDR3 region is CASSLPTSGTGLTDTQYF. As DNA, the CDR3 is TGTGCCAGCAGTTTGCCGACTAGCGGGACGGGTTTGACAGATACGCAGTATTTT.

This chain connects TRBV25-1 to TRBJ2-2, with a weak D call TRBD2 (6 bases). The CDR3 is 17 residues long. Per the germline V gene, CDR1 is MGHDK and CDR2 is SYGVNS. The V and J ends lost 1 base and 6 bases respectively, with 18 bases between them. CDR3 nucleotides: TGTGCCAGCAGTGAATTTGGGTCCGGGAGAGCCGCCGGGGAGCTGTTTTTT. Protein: CASSEFGSGRAAGELFF.

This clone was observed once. The CDR3, as DNA: TGTGCCATCAGTGACGGACAGGGACGTGGCTACACCTTC. This translates into CAISDGQGRGYTF. The chain has TRBV10-3 and TRBJ1-2; 8 nucleotides match TRBD1. CDR3 length equals 13 residues. CDR1 ENHRY and CDR2 SYGVKD come from the germline V gene. V lost 3 bases, J lost 7 bases, and 4 bases stayed unmatched.

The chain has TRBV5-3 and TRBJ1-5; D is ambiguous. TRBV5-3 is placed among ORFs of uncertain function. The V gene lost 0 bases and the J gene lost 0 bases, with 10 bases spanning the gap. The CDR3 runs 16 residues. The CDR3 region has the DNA TGTGCCAGAAGCTTGGTTGAGGTATATAGCAATCAGCCCCAGCATTTT. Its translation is CARSLVEVYSNQPQHF.

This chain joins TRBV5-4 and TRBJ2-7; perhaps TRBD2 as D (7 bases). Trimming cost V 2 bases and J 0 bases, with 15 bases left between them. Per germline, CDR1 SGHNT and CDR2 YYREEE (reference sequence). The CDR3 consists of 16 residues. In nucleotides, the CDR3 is TGTGCCAGCAGCTTCGTGGGAGGGGGTCACTCCTACGAGCAGTACTTC. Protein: CASSFVGGGHSYEQYF.

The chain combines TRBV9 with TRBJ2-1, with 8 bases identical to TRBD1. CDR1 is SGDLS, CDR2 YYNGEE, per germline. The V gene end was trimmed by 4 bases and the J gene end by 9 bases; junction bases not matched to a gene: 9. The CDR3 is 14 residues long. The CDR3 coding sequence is TGTGCCAGCAGCAGGTCGACAGGGGCAGGTGAGCAGTTCTTC. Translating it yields CASSRSTGAGEQFF.

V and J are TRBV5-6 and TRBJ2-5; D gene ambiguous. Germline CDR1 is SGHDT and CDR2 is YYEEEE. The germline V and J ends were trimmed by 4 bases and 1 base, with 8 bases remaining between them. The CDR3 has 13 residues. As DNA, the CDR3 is TGTGCCAGCAGCCGACTGTCCCAAGAGACCCAGTACTTC. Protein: CASSRLSQETQYF.